This T cell receptor (beta chain) was observed in a study of blood T cell repertoires in COVID-19 (dated by TCRdb to about 2020). Background on the whole study: The collaborator samples originated in the United States, Italy and Spain and spanned the acute and convalescent phases of COVID-19. The material from the prospective study consisted of cDNA or gDNA derived from T cells, B-cell-depleted T cells, or PBMCs. The dataset comprised deeply sampled blood TCRbeta repertoires from subjects exposed to, actively infected with, or recovered from COVID-19. A freely available public database, intended as a resource for researchers studying the immune response to SARS-CoV-2, is where the repertoires were released. Samples came from the ongoing ImmuneRACE study (first 160 participants) plus 1,254 subjects from 6 global collaborators. Sample metadata almost always included a de-identified subject ID, COVID-19 status, age in years and sex. Where HLA class I and class II types were available, the types were taken from metadata supplied by the sample provider, not from assay-based typing.

Including the terminal cysteine and phenylalanine, the CDR3 comprises 17 residues. Solely the CDR3 DNA is kept, with 51 bases framed from the first base. The germline V gene (reference sequence) provides CDR1 LNHDA and CDR2 SQIVND. For this chain, trimming is 2 bases at the V end and 7 bases at the J end, and the number of junction bases without a gene match is 11. Another Seattle source contributed samples from volunteer blood donors who had recovered from COVID-19. The collaborating institutions used their own protocols to collect whole blood in K2EDTA tubes. For TCRbeta analysis, collaborators shipped samples as frozen whole blood, isolated PBMCs, or DNA extracted from either of those sample types. With regard to this clone: It lacks a known antigen. Qualities for individual bases were not recorded, and no much larger clone is one base off.

TCRbeta CDR3 regions were amplified from genomic DNA by means of the immunoSEQ Assay, a bias-controlled multiplex PCR. In the authors' own workflow: Within the assay, amplification of reference gene primers was used to estimate how many nucleated cells each sample contained. Sequence reads were collapsed and filtered to measure the absolute abundance of every unique TCRbeta CDR3 rearrangement. For each sample, productive Simpson clonality was calculated as the square root of Simpson's diversity index over productive rearrangements. This is the immuneACCESS table as TCRdb keeps it, with only in-frame sequences that have V and J called. A part of the clones is gone; compared with another copy, unresolved V genes explain less than half, and the rest is unexplained. V and J calls and clone size are those listed in that table; D and trimming were worked out from the DNA. This sample gives some 230,000 clones in total; around 80% of them show up just once. 5.1% of the sample belongs to the ten largest clones.

Summary of the overall study and its limitations: The quantity of clinical and demographic metadata differed by source and by participant and was supplied without curation.

This receptor was taken from a woman between 55 and 75 years old who had recovered from COVID-19. The chain is encoded by TRBV19 joined to TRBJ2-1, with 10 bases matching TRBD2. Sequencing used peripheral blood. The CDR3 sequence is CASSIRQRGGRSNEQFF. The nucleotides read TGTGCCAGTAGTATACGGCAGCGGGGGGGCCGGTCGAATGAGCAGTTCTTC.